The T cell receptor (beta chain) under discussion was sequenced for a study of blood T cell repertoires in COVID-19. Study-wide background: Acute and convalescent COVID-19 specimens originated in the United States, Italy and Spain. PBMCs, B-cell-depleted T cells, or T cells provided the cDNA or gDNA that made up the material.

The CDR3 consists of 12 residues. The ends were cut back, 6 bases at V and 4 bases at J, with 9 bases in the middle. Original methodology: Estimates of nucleated cell counts were drawn from the amplification of reference gene primers. The protocol was immunoSEQ multiplex PCR, while the TCRdb copy is restricted to in-frame clones and leaves out a portion. V and J calls and clone size are as listed in that table; D and trimming were resolved from the DNA. The sample comprises about 280,000 clones, roughly 85% of which are singletons, and 4.5% to 6% rests with the top ten. The gene calls are TRBV12-3 or TRBV12-4 and TRBJ1-2; no clear D gene. The sequenced material came from peripheral blood. This sequence originates from a man over 45 with active or convalescent COVID-19. CDR3 sequence reads: CASSRSGYGYTF. The DNA for the CDR3 is TGTGCCAGCAGCCGTAGCGGCTATGGCTACACCTTC.